Detailed here is one T cell receptor beta chain. What it binds is unknown. The data were obtained in a study of vaccination and CD4 T cells after COVID-19. At the Johns Hopkins FTIC core, DNA taken from cultured CD4+ T cells was sequenced by way of the Oncomine TCR Beta short-read assay. TCRdb called the PCR reads again in MiXCR, with one record for every CDR3 protein. The table lists 20,000 or so distinct CDR3 sequences, approximately 60% of them singletons. The CDR3 contains 14 residues. The germline V and J ends were trimmed by 0 bases and 5 bases, with 14 bases remaining between them. Germline-derived CDR1 and CDR2 are DFQATT and SNEGSKA (reference sequence). Indicated treatment: roughly ten-day PBMC culture with coronavirus spike peptide pools or control peptides (ViraFEST assay). Antigen-specific T cells were expanded with peptide pools by ViraFEST, and TCRs were then sequenced.

The V gene is TRBV20-1, the J gene TRBJ2-7; TRBD2 is a possible D gene (5 bases). The sequence was collected from a human donor who had recovered from COVID-19. The sequenced material came from CD4+ T cells from blood, cultured in vitro. CDR3 protein: CSARDGTRLDEQYF. The CDR3 coding sequence is TGCAGTGCTAGAGATGGCACTAGATTGGACGAGCAGTACTTC.